These 24 T cell receptor beta chains originate from one sample sequenced in a study of T cell clonality in common variable immunodeficiency. Findings of the study overall: Common variable immunodeficiency TCR beta sequences reportedly had fewer deletions and N-nucleotide insertions.

Assay used: immunoSEQ multiplex PCR; TCRdb lists only in-frame clones, some missing. The sample is made up of roughly 3,000 clones, none counted only once. The antigens these receptors bind are not known. The specimen sequenced was peripheral blood mononuclear cells. Receptor source: a human donor with common variable immunodeficiency.

Of note for this clone: The read terminates 3 residues before the CDR3 end, so the remaining end is supplied by the germline J gene. This chain uses TRBV2 with TRBJ1-2; 9 bases agree with TRBD1. The CDR3 spans 12 residues. The V gene end was trimmed by 10 bases and the J gene end by 6 bases; junction bases not matched to a gene: 6. Per germline, CDR1 SNHLY and CDR2 FYNNEI. The CDR3 DNA, read in part, is TGTGCCACTACAAGGACAGGGGATGGC. Its translation: CATTRTGDG. Given in full, the CDR3 is CATTRTGDGYTF.

This clone showed up many times. The CDR3 goes on 3 residues after the read ends, and that part is filled in from the germline J gene. V and J are TRBV5-1 and TRBJ2-6, with 9 bases identical to TRBD2. The V and J ends lost 4 bases and 4 bases, in that order; junction bases with no gene match: 3. This CDR3 region has 15 residues. The germline CDR1 and CDR2 sequences are SGHRS and YFSETQ. This CDR3 reads CASSPGLAGANVLTF. The sequenced CDR3 bases are TGCGCCAGCAGCCCCGGACTAGCGGGGGCCAACGTC.

Note on this clone: The CDR3 end falls 3 residues outside the read, so it is completed with the germline J gene. V usage is TRBV20-1 and J usage is TRBJ2-1, with D possibly matching TRBD2 (5 bases). From germline, CDR1 is DFQATT and CDR2 SNEGSKA (reference sequence). The V gene lost 3 bases and the J gene lost 5 bases, with 11 bases spanning the gap. The CDR3 consists of 13 residues. The CDR3: CSASGQRDNEQFF. The CDR3 bases that were read are TGCAGTGCTAGTGGCCAGAGGGACAATGAG.

This clone was recorded at least ten times. The read finishes 3 residues shy of the CDR3 end, and the germline J gene is used to complete it. The chain recombines TRBV4-2 with TRBJ1-2, with TRBD1 matching over 9 bases. This CDR3 comprises 14 residues. The germline gives CDR1 LGHNA, CDR2 YNFKEQ. The sequenced part of the CDR3 DNA is TGTGCCAGCAGCCAAGACCGGGACAGGGTAAAT. The encoded protein is CASSQDRDRVN. The CDR3 reads in full as CASSQDRDRVNYTF.

This clone appeared many times. The read stops 3 residues short of the end of the CDR3; the missing end is completed from the germline J gene. This chain joins TRBV20-1 and TRBJ2-1; D uncertain. V lost 3 bases, J lost 6 bases, and 3 bases lay in between. Germline V gives CDR1 DFQATT, CDR2 SNEGSKA (reference sequence). CDR3 length: 10 residues. CDR3 DNA, as far as it was read: TGCAGTGCTAGTATCAATGAG. Its protein product is CSASINE. The whole CDR3 sequence is CSASINEQFF.

Ten or more counts support this clone. The read ends 3 residues shy of where the CDR3 ends; the end is completed using the germline J gene. The chain uses TRBV19 and TRBJ1-2; tentatively, D is TRBD1 (5 bases). V lost 3 bases and J 2 bases, leaving 13 bases between the germline ends. The V gene's germline CDR1 is LNHDA and CDR2 SQIVND (reference sequence). This CDR3 spans 15 amino acids. The part of the CDR3 DNA that was read is TGTGCCAGTAGTATCTATCCAGGGATGAACTATGGC. Its protein product is CASSIYPGMNYG. From start to end, the CDR3 is CASSIYPGMNYGYTF.

This clone occurred a few times. The read gets to within 3 residues of the CDR3 end, and the germline J gene fills in the rest. V gene TRBV19 combines with J gene TRBJ1-6; 11 nucleotides line up with TRBD1. With V trimmed by 1 base and J by 9 bases, 5 bases remained unmatched. The CDR3 runs 16 residues. Per the germline V gene, CDR1 is LNHDA and CDR2 is SQIVND (reference sequence). The CDR3 protein is CASSIGPGTGGSPLHF. The part of the CDR3 DNA that was read is TGTGCCAGTAGTATAGGACCCGGGACAGGGGGTTCACCC.

Note on this clone: The read falls 3 residues short of the CDR3 end, and the missing part is taken from the germline J gene. The V gene is TRBV5-6, the J gene TRBJ2-7; D is possibly TRBD1 (5 bases). This CDR3 has 13 residues. The ends were cut back, 0 bases at V and 5 bases at J, with 9 bases in the middle. Germline lookup yields CDR1 SGHDT and CDR2 YYEEEE. The CDR3 loop reads CASSLAGRHEQYF. CDR3 DNA, as far as it was read: TGTGCCAGCAGCTTGGCAGGGCGGCACGAG. Complete variable domain (other parts from reference TRBV5-6 and TRBJ2-7): DAGVTQSPTHLIKTRGQQVTLRCSPKSGHDTVSWYQQALGQGPQFIFQYYEEEERQRGNFPDRFSGHQFPNYSSELNVNALLLGDSALYLCASSLAGRHEQYFGPGTRLTVT.

Regarding this clone: From the germline J gene comes the end of the CDR3, since the read stops 3 residues before it. This chain connects TRBV19 to TRBJ1-1; D gene uncertain. Germline V gives CDR1 LNHDA, CDR2 SQIVND (reference sequence). V dropped 6 bases and J dropped 5 bases, with 10 bases sitting between them. There are 12 residues in the CDR3. CDR3 DNA, as far as it was read: TGTGCCAGTAGCGAGACTAGGACTGAA. Encoded protein: CASSETRTE. The whole CDR3 region reads CASSETRTEAFF.

This clone came up a few times. The DNA ends 3 residues before the CDR3 does, and the rest of the CDR3 is filled in from the germline J gene. J is TRBJ2-7 and V is TRBV19; D is undetermined. Germline V lookup: CDR1 LNHDA, CDR2 SQIVND (reference sequence). V was trimmed by 9 bases and J by 0 bases, leaving 15 bases between them. The length of the CDR3 is 14 residues. The CDR3: CARKKGRASYEQYF. The CDR3 bases that were read are TGTGCCAGAAAAAAGGGCAGAGCCTCCTACGAG.

With regard to this clone: The read gets to within 3 residues of the CDR3 end, and the germline J gene fills in the rest. The chain employs TRBV7-3 and TRBJ2-1, with 11 bases identical to TRBD2. Trimming cost V 4 bases and J 6 bases; bases outside gene matches: 14. Germline V gene lookup returns CDR1 SGHTA and CDR2 FQGTGA. The CDR3 contains 18 residues. CDR3 DNA (partial): TGTGCCAGCAGCTACACAGGCGGTAGCGGGGGGGCCCTCAATGAG. Its translation is CASSYTGGSGGALNE. The full CDR3 protein is CASSYTGGSGGALNEQFF.

This clone has just a few counts. The read terminates 3 residues before the CDR3 end, so the remaining end is supplied by the germline J gene. This chain links TRBV2 with TRBJ2-7, with D maybe TRBD1 (6 bases). CDR3 length: 14 residues. Germline V CDR1 and CDR2: SNHLY, FYNNEI. Trimming removed 3 bases from V and 5 bases from J, with 14 bases in between. The DNA read from the CDR3 is TGTGCCAGCAGTGACGCCGGGACACGCCACGAG. Residues: CASSDAGTRHE. The whole CDR3 reads CASSDAGTRHEQYF. Using reference TRBV2 and TRBJ2-7 for the parts outside the CDR3, the full variable domain is EPEVTQTPSHQVTQMGQEVILRCVPISNHLYFYWYRQILGQKVEFLVSFYNNEISEKSEIFDDQFSVERPDGSNFTLKIRSTKLEDSAMYFCASSDAGTRHEQYFGPGTRLTVT.

As to this clone: The read halts 3 residues ahead of the CDR3 end, with the missing end drawn from the germline J gene. This chain connects TRBV30 to TRBJ2-5; D might be TRBD1 (5 bases). Germline lookup yields CDR1 GTSNPN and CDR2 SVGIG (reference sequence). V shed 3 bases and J shed 5 bases, with 13 bases lying between them. There are 13 residues in the CDR3. CDR3 sequence reads: CAWRVQGGETQYF. The sequenced CDR3 bases are TGTGCCTGGAGGGTCCAGGGCGGCGAGACC.

This clone was counted only a few times. The CDR3 goes on 3 residues after the read ends, and that part is filled in from the germline J gene. The genes are TRBV18 and TRBJ2-7, with D perhaps TRBD2 (6 bases). Germline CDR1 KGHSH, CDR2 LQKENI. The CDR3 contains 13 residues. V lost 6 bases and J lost 3, with 12 bases in between. The part of the CDR3 DNA that was read is TGTGCCAGCTCCGGAGGGGCAAGCTACGAG. This codes for CASSGGASYE. The CDR3 in full is CASSGGASYEQYF.

There are a few counts of this clone. The read falls 3 residues short of the CDR3 end, and the missing part is taken from the germline J gene. This sequence joins TRBV2 and TRBJ1-2; D might be TRBD1 (6 bases). The CDR3 has 16 residues. V lost 4 bases to trimming and J lost 4 bases, with 19 bases between them. Germline CDR1 SNHLY, CDR2 FYNNEI. CDR3 DNA, as far as it was read: TGTGCCAGCAGTGCGGGGGGCCCCTATATTGGCTATGGC. This gives the protein CASSAGGPYIGYG. The full-length CDR3 reads as CASSAGGPYIGYGYTF.

Points on this clone: The sequence runs out 3 residues before the end of the CDR3; the remainder is reconstructed from the germline J gene. The chain couples TRBV7-9 to TRBJ2-1; D unresolved. The CDR3 is 15 residues long. Trimming removed 3 bases from V and 4 bases from J, with 13 bases in between. Germline CDR1 reads SEHNR; CDR2 reads FQNEAQ (reference sequence). The CDR3 DNA, read in part, is TGTGCCAGCAGCTTCGCCCCAGTGACATACAATGAG. Encoded protein: CASSFAPVTYNE. The CDR3 in full is CASSFAPVTYNEQFF.

This clone was counted a few times. From the germline J gene comes the end of the CDR3, since the read stops 3 residues before it. The chain couples TRBV18 to TRBJ2-7; D call uncertain. With 0 bases removed from V and 3 bases from J, the gap between germline ends came to 6 bases. The CDR3 totals 13 residues. Germline-derived CDR1 and CDR2 are KGHSH and LQKENI. The CDR3 here is CASSPPSNYEQYF. The part of the CDR3 DNA that was read is TGTGCCAGCTCACCACCGTCAAACTACGAG. The entire variable domain, with the rest obtained from reference TRBV18 and TRBJ2-7, is as follows: NAGVMQNPRHLVRRRGQEARLRCSPMKGHSHVYWYRQLPEEGLKFMVYLQKENIIDESGMPKERFSAEFPKEGPSILRIQQVVRGDSAAYFCASSPPSNYEQYFGPGTRLTVT.

The table lists this clone with a few counts. The read is 3 residues too short to cover the CDR3 end, so that end is filled in from the germline J gene. This chain uses TRBV7-2 with TRBJ2-7; no firm D call. The germline V gene has CDR1 SGHTA and CDR2 FQGNSA. V lost 4 bases, J lost 6 bases, and 16 bases lay in between. The CDR3 contains 14 residues. CDR3 region: CASSSNPVRSEQYF. The part of the CDR3 DNA that was read is TGTGCCAGCAGCTCAAACCCCGTCCGGTCCGAG.

To note about this clone: The CDR3 end falls 3 residues outside the read, so it is completed with the germline J gene. The chain recombines TRBV7-2 with TRBJ2-5; 15 bases fit TRBD2. The junction had 3 bases not matched to a gene; V was cut back by 5 bases and J by 5 bases. This CDR3 has 15 residues. Germline V lookup: CDR1 SGHTA, CDR2 FQGNSA. CDR3: CASSRTSGGAETQYF. The covered CDR3 bases are TGTGCCAGCAGCCGGACTAGCGGGGGGGCGGAGACC. Together with reference TRBV7-2 and TRBJ2-5, the CDR3 gives the full variable domain: GAGVSQSPSNKVTEKGKDVELRCDPISGHTALYWYRQSLGQGLEFLIYFQGNSAPDKSGLPSDRFSAERTGGSVSTLTIQRTQQEDSAVYLCASSRTSGGAETQYFGPGTRLLVL.

This clone was seen more than once but under ten times. The same CDR3 is also encoded by other DNA sequences in this sample. The covered CDR3 bases are TGTGCCAGCTCTGTTCAGGGGCCCTCAGCCACGCAGCCC. It translates to CASSVQGPSATQP. The whole CDR3 protein reads CASSVQGPSATQPQHF. The chain uses TRBV18 and TRBJ1-5; perhaps TRBD1 as D (6 bases). Read sequence stops 3 residues before the CDR3 end, and the germline J gene provides the missing end. The germline V gene has CDR1 KGHSH and CDR2 LQKENI. Trimming left V 6 bases short and J 7 bases short, with 22 bases between. This CDR3 has 16 amino acids.

On this clone itself: A junction boundary mismatches the germline segment, possibly from a read error. This CDR3 is CASSLFPRQGTVQETQYF. The covered CDR3 bases are TGTGCTAGCAGTCTCTTCCCCCGACAGGGCACCGTGCAAGAGACC. The V and J genes are TRBV7-7 and TRBJ2-5; the match to TRBD1 covers 7 bases. The CDR3 extends 3 residues past the end of the read, so its final part is completed from the germline J gene. CDR1 and CDR2 from the germline V gene are SSHAT and FNYEAQ (reference sequence). The CDR3 consists of 18 residues.

This clone showed up just a few times. The CDR3 end lies 3 residues beyond the end of the read and is filled in from the germline J gene. J is TRBJ2-4 and V is TRBV7-7, with 8 bases lining up with TRBD2. The length of the CDR3 is 11 residues. Germline V gene lookup returns CDR1 SSHAT and CDR2 FNYEAQ (reference sequence). CDR3 residues: CASSPGGVQYF. The covered CDR3 bases are TGTGCCAGCAGCCCCGGGGGGGTT.

Comments on this clone: The read ends 3 residues early relative to the CDR3; the germline J gene fills the gap. The J gene is TRBJ1-6, the V gene TRBV11-1, with D tentatively TRBD1 (5 bases). V was shortened by 1 base and J by 11 bases, with 12 bases between the two germline ends. There are 14 residues in the CDR3. The V gene's germline CDR1 is SGHAT and CDR2 FQDESV (reference sequence). This chain's CDR3 is CASSLGGGGTPLHF. The sequenced CDR3 bases are TGTGCCAGCAGCTTAGGCGGCGGGGGTACACCC.

This clone was counted only a few times. The read ends 3 residues early relative to the CDR3; the germline J gene fills the gap. The chain recombines TRBV7-2 with TRBJ2-7; D is uncertain. CDR1 and CDR2 (germline): SGHTA, FQGNSA. The CDR3 consists of 15 residues. Trimming left V 5 bases short and J 2 bases short, with 16 bases between. The CDR3 loop reads CASSANVGGAYEQYF. CDR3 DNA, as far as it was read: TGTGCCAGCAGCGCAAACGTCGGCGGAGCCTACGAG.